This T cell receptor beta chain was obtained from a study of shared clonotypes between healthy human individuals. Method: immunoSEQ multiplex PCR; TCRdb's copy keeps in-frame clones and lacks some. Of 2,500,000 or so clones listed, around nine tenths were seen once; the top ten hold roughly 0.13%. V was trimmed by 4 bases and J by 10 bases, leaving 11 bases between them. The V gene's germline CDR1 is SEHNR and CDR2 FQNEAQ (reference sequence). The CDR3 is 13 residues long. Comments on this clone: Its antigen is unidentified.

Broader study findings: Sharing across several donors was seen in 4% to 5.5% of naive CD4 clonotypes.

Sequenced input: naive CD4+ T cells sorted from blood. The subset was: CD45RA+ positively selected. The J gene is TRBJ1-6, the V gene TRBV7-9; D is perhaps TRBD1 (6 bases). This receptor was taken from a man aged 18 to 29 in good health. CDR3 DNA: TGTGCCAGCAGCTCACAGGGTTTCTCACCCCTCCACTTT. As protein: CASSSQGFSPLHF.